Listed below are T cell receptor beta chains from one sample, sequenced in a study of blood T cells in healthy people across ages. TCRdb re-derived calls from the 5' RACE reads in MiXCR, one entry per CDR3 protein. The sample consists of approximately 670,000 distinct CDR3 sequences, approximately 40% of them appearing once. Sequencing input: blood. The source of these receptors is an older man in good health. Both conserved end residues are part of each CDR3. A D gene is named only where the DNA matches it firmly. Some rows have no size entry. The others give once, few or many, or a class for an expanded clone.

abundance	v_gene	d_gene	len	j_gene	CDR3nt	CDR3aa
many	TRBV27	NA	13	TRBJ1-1	TGTGCCAGCAGGCGGGACACCTTCACTGAAGCTTTCTTT	CASRRDTFTEAFF
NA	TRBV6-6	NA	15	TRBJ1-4	TGTGCCAGCAGTTACGGTCCAGGGTATAATGAAAAACTGTTTTTT	CASSYGPGYNEKLFF
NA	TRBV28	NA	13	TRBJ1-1	TGTGCCAGCGGATGGACCCTCCCCGCGGATGCTTTCTTT	CASGWTLPADAFF
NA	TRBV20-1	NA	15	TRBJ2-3	TGCAGTGCTACCGGGACTCCCACTAGCACAGATACGCAGTATTTT	CSATGTPTSTDTQYF
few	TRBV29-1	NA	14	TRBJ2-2	TGCAGCGTTGCGAAGCGACCTAACACCGGGGAGCTGTTTTTT	CSVAKRPNTGELFF
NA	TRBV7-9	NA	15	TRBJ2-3	TGTGCCAGCAGCTTATCTGGCGGGAATAGAGATACGCAGTATTTT	CASSLSGGNRDTQYF
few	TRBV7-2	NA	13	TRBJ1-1	TGTGCCAGCAGCGGAGGACTGAACACTGAAGCTTTCTTT	CASSGGLNTEAFF
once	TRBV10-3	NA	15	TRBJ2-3	TGTGCCATCAGTGAGCTCTCCAGGTCCTTAGATACGCAGTATTTT	CAISELSRSLDTQYF
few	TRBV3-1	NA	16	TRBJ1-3	TGTGCCAGCAGCCAAGAGAAAGGACTCTCTGGAAACACCATATATTTT	CASSQEKGLSGNTIYF
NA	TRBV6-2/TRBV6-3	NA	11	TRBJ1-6	TGTGCCAGCAGTTGCTTCTCACCCCTCCACTTT	CASSCFSPLHF
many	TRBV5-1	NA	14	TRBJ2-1	TGCGCCAGCAGCTTGGATGGCAGCTACAATGAGCAGTTCTTC	CASSLDGSYNEQFF
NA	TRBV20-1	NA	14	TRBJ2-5	TGCAGTGCAAGGACCCAACCGATTCAAGAGACCCAGTACTTC	CSARTQPIQETQYF
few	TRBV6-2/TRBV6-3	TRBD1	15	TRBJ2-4	TGTGCCAGCAGTTACCGGGCGACAGGGTCCAACATTCAGTACTTC	CASSYRATGSNIQYF
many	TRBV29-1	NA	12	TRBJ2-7	TGCAGCGTTGGCGTTCGGTCCTACGAGCAGTACTTC	CSVGVRSYEQYF
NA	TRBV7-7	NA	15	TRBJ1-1	TGTGCCAGCAGCCCTCTTCTGGGGGAGAACACCGAAGCTTTCTTT	CASSPLLGENTEAFF
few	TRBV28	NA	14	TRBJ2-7	TGTGCCAGCAGACGTCCAGGTAGCTCCTACGAGCAGTACTTC	CASRRPGSSYEQYF
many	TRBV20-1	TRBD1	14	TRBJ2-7	TGCAGTGCTAGAGTTAGGGACAGCTCCTACGAGCAGTACTTC	CSARVRDSSYEQYF
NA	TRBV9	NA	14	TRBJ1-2	TGTGCCAGCAGAGGGTTCGGAGCGCACTATGGCTACACCTTC	CASRGFGAHYGYTF
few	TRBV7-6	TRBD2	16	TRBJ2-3	TGTGCCAGCAGCCCAGAGATAGCGGGAGGGGGAGATACGCAGTATTTT	CASSPEIAGGGDTQYF
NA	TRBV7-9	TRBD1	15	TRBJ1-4	TGTGCCAGCAGCTTGAGACAGGGCACTAATGAAAAACTGTTTTTT	CASSLRQGTNEKLFF
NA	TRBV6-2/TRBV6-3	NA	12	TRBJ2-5	TGTGCCAGCAGTTACGGTCAGGGCCCCGGGTACTTC	CASSYGQGPGYF
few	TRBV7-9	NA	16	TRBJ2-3	TGTGCCAGCAGCTTAAGTCGGGGGACCAGCACAGATACGCAGTATTTT	CASSLSRGTSTDTQYF
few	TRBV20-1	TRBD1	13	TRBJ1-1	TGCAGTGCTATGTCAGGGGGAAACACTGAAGCTTTCTTT	CSAMSGGNTEAFF
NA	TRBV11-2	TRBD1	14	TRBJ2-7	TGTGCCAGCAGCCCTGACAGGGGGGACTACGAGCAGTACTTC	CASSPDRGDYEQYF
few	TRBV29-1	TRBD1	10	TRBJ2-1	TGCAGCGTTGGACAGGGAACCCAGTTCTTC	CSVGQGTQFF
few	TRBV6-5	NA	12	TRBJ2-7	TGTGCCAGCACTGAAGGGGGGGGCGAGCAGTACTTC	CASTEGGGEQYF
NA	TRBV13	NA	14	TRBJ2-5	TGTGCCAGCAGCTTAGGGGACAATGAAGAGACCCAGTACTTC	CASSLGDNEETQYF
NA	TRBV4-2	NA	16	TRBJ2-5	TGTGCCAGCAGCCAAGGGACGGGGGTTACCCAAGAGACCCAGTACTTC	CASSQGTGVTQETQYF
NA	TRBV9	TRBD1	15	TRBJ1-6	TGTGCCAGCAGCGAGGGGGACAGGGCTAATTCACCCCTCCACTTT	CASSEGDRANSPLHF
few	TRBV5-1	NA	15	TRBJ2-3	TGCGCCAGCAGCTTGGTAGGGGCAGAAACAGATACGCAGTATTTT	CASSLVGAETDTQYF
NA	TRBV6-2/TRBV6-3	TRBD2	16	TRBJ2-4	TGTGCCAGCAGAGACGCAGCGGGGTTGGGGTACAATGAGCAGTACTTC	CASRDAAGLGYNEQYF
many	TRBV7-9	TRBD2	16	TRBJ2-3	TGTGCCAGCAGCGCCCGGACTAGCGGGCCCACAGATACGCAGTATTTT	CASSARTSGPTDTQYF
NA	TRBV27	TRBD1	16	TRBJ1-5	TGTGCCAGCAGTTCAGACAGTTCAGGGGGCGGTCAGCCCCAGCATTTT	CASSSDSSGGGQPQHF
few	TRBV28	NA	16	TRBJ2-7	TGTGCCAGCAGCTCTTATGGCGGCCCCAACTCCTACGAGCAGTACTTC	CASSSYGGPNSYEQYF
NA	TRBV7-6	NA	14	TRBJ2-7	TGTGCCAGCAGCTTGAGTGGACAATTCGGCGAGCAGTACTTC	CASSLSGQFGEQYF
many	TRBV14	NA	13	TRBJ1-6	TGTGCCAGCAGCCGTATACCCAATTCACCCCTCCACTTT	CASSRIPNSPLHF
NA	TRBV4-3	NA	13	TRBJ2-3	TGCGCCAGCAGCTTAGATCGGTCAGATACGCAGTATTTT	CASSLDRSDTQYF
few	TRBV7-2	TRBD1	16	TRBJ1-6	TGTGCCAGCACCAAACAGGGGGCGATAAATAATTCACCCCTCCACTTT	CASTKQGAINNSPLHF
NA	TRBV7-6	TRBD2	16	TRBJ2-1	TGTGCCAGCAGCCCAGGGACTAGCGGGAGGCAGAATGAGCAGTTCTTC	CASSPGTSGRQNEQFF
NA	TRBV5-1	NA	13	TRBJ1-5	TGCGCCAGCAGCTTGGGTACAGGGTTGCCCCAGCATTTT	CASSLGTGLPQHF
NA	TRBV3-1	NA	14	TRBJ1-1	TGTGCCAGCACCAAAAGGGAGAGGAACACTGAAGCTTTCTTT	CASTKRERNTEAFF
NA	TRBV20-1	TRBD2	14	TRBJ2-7	TGCAGTGCCCCAATCCGGGGGGTACTCGGCGAGCAGTACTTC	CSAPIRGVLGEQYF
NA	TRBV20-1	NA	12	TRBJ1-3	TGCAGTGTGCTGGGCCCTGGAAACACCATATATTTT	CSVLGPGNTIYF
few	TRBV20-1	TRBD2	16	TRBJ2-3	TGCAGTGCTAGAGATCCCCCCGGGAGGGGGGTAGATACGCAGTATTTT	CSARDPPGRGVDTQYF
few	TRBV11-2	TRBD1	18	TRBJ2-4	TGTGCCAGCAGCTTAGACCTTAACAGGGGGCTAGCCAAAAACATTCAGTACTTC	CASSLDLNRGLAKNIQYF
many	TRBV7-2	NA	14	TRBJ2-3	TGTGCCAGCAGAAGTCACAGGACCCAAGATACGCAGTATTTT	CASRSHRTQDTQYF
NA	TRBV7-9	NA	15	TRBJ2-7	TGTGCCAGCAGCTCGACCTTCTCAAACTTCTACGAGCAGTACTTC	CASSSTFSNFYEQYF
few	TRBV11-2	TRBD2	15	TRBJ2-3	TGTGCCAGCAGCCCAGAAGCGGGGAACACAGATACGCAGTATTTT	CASSPEAGNTDTQYF
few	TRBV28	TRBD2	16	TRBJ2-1	TGTGCCAGCAGTCCTATTAGCGGGAGCTCCTACAATGAGCAGTTCTTC	CASSPISGSSYNEQFF
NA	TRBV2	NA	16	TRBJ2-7	TGTGCCAGCAGTGACCTCAACAGTTTTAGGAGGTACGAGCAGTACTTC	CASSDLNSFRRYEQYF
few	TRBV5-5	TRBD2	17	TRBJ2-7	TGTGCCAGCAGCTTGGCCGTTAGCGGGGGGTCCTCCTACGAGCAGTACTTC	CASSLAVSGGSSYEQYF
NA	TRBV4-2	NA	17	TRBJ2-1	TGTGCCAGCAGCCACCGGTCGGCAGGGGGGTTTGGGGGTGAGCAGTTCTTC	CASSHRSAGGFGGEQFF
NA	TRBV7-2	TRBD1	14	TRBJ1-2	TGTGCCAGCAGCTTAAGTGTCAGGGGGTATGGCTACACCTTC	CASSLSVRGYGYTF
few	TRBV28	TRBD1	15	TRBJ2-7	TGTGCCAGCAGACCTCAGGGACAGGGGGCAGGGGAGCAGTACTTC	CASRPQGQGAGEQYF
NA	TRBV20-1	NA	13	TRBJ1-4	TGCAGTGCTAGACCCGGACAGAACGAAAAACTGTTTTTT	CSARPGQNEKLFF
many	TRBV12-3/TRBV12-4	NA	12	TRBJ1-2	TGTGCCAGCACCAAGACAGTATCGGGCTACACCTTC	CASTKTVSGYTF
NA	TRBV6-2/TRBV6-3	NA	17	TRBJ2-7	TGTGCCAGCAGTTACTCCGCTTCGAGGGGAGATGGAGGCGAGCAGTACTTC	CASSYSASRGDGGEQYF
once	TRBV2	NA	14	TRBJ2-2	TGTGCCAGCAGTGTACAGGGAAACACCGGGGAGCTGTTTTTT	CASSVQGNTGELFF
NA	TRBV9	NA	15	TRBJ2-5	TGTGCCAGCAGCCTCGGTTTCGGGAGTGGTAATGAGCAGTACTTC	CASSLGFGSGNEQYF